Given below is one T cell receptor (beta chain) in context. These data are taken from a study of Ad26.COV2.S vaccination and SARS-CoV-2 variants. Trimming removed 4 bases at V and 0 bases at J, with 7 bases between. The CDR3 length is 15 residues. From germline, CDR1 is LGHNA and CDR2 YSLEER. Noted treatment: 15 to 20 received Ad26.COV2.S at low or high dose, single or two shots; 5 received placebo; per-sample allocation not given. Day 63 after the first vaccine or placebo injection was the time point for sampling. The data were produced by immunoSEQ multiplex PCR, yet TCRdb's version contains in-frame clones alone and is incomplete. This repertoire shows about 680,000 clones, roughly nine tenths found once; its top ten account for 1.5%.

V is TRBV4-3 and J is TRBJ1-6, with D perhaps matching TRBD1 (5 bases). The origin of this receptor is a person aged 18-65 years who received the Ad26.COV2.S COVID-19 vaccine or a placebo. The sample here was peripheral blood, taken in a trial of Ad26.COV2.S vaccine versus placebo. The CDR3 loop reads CASSLDSSYNSPLHF. The CDR3 DNA is TGCGCCAGCAGCCTTGACAGCTCCTATAATTCACCCCTCCACTTT.